This entry concerns a single T cell receptor beta chain. The sample comes from a study of blood T cell repertoires in COVID-19. About the study: There were acute and convalescent COVID-19 samples, and they came from the United States, Italy and Spain. In each case, the material was cDNA or gDNA derived from T cells, B-cell-depleted T cells, or PBMCs.

The germline CDR1 and CDR2 sequences are SGHRS and YFSETQ. This CDR3 is 14 amino acids long. Trimming took 6 bases from V and 3 from J; bases not matched to a gene: 6. Original analysis: Reference gene primers were amplified, and this amplification served to estimate nucleated cell counts. Using immunoSEQ multiplex PCR, the repertoire was profiled, and TCRdb retains in-frame clones only, with some absent. From that table come the V and J calls and clone size; the DNA was used to work out D and trimming. This sample has nearly 110,000 clones, with 65% to 75% found just once. The source is a human donor with acute or convalescent COVID-19. The donor label of this sample is uncertain. The rearrangement links TRBV5-1 to TRBJ2-1, with TRBD2 identical over 7 bases. Sequencing was carried out using peripheral blood. The CDR3 coding sequence is TGCGCCAGCAACACTGGGGGGGACTACAATGAGCAGTTCTTC. Amino acids: CASNTGGDYNEQFF.